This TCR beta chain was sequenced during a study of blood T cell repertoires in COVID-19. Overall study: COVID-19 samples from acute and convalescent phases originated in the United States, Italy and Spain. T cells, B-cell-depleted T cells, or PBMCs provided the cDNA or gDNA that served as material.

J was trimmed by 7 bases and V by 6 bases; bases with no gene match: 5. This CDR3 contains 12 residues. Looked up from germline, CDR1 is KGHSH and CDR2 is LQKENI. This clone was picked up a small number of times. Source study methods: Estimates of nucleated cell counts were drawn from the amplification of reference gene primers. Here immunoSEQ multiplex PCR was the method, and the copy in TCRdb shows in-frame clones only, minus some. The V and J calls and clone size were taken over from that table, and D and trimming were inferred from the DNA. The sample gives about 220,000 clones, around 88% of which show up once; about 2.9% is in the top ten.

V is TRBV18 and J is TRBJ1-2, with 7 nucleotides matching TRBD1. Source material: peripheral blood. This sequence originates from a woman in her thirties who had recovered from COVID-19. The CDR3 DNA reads TGTGCCAGCTCGGATGACAGGGTTGGCTACACCTTC. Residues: CASSDDRVGYTF. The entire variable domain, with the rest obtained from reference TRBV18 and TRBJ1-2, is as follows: NAGVMQNPRHLVRRRGQEARLRCSPMKGHSHVYWYRQLPEEGLKFMVYLQKENIIDESGMPKERFSAEFPKEGPSILRIQQVVRGDSAAYFCASSDDRVGYTFGSGTRLTVV.